This T cell receptor beta chain was obtained from a study of blood T cells in healthy people across ages. As regards this clonotype: What it binds is unknown.

PBMCs numbering at least 7 million were isolated per sample. The second PCR ran about 6 to 11 cycles with a sample-barcoded 5' primer and J-beta primers. One entry per CDR3 protein results from TCRdb running MiXCR on the 5' RACE reads. The sample lists fewer than 2 million distinct CDR3 sequences; around 42% were seen once. Whole-study findings and limits: Estimated diversity that came from one million T cells was considered an underestimate.

This CDR3 contains 11 residues. CDR1 and CDR2 (germline): KGHDR, SFDVKD. The ends were cut back, 7 bases at V and 3 bases at J, with 3 bases in the middle. Sample: blood. The receptor was isolated from a human donor in good health. The chain combines TRBV24-1 with TRBJ1-3; D uncertain. The CDR3 nucleotides read TGTGCCACCAGGGTTGGAAACACCATATATTTT. Amino acids: CATRVGNTIYF.